The clone carrying this T cell receptor beta chain was counted ten times or more. Its antigen is unknown. Trimming removed 5 bases at V and 3 bases at J, with 13 bases between. The CDR3 extends over 15 amino acids. These data come from a study of T cells in Graves' hyperthyroidism and ophthalmopathy. Study outcomes and limitations: The model made its ophthalmopathy prediction, and onset followed a median approximately six months later.

Regions amplified from RNA transcripts were the TCR beta CDR3 regions. Carried out on the TCR CDR3, a first-round RT-PCR used the HTBI primer set. Via MiXCR, TCRdb re-called the multiplex PCR reads, giving one row per CDR3 protein. In the table there are about 410,000 distinct CDR3 sequences, roughly 14% of which are singletons. Uncontrolled infections, other autoimmune diseases, pregnancy or lactation led to exclusion of patients. The diagnoses drew upon clinical symptoms, serum thyroxine and TRAb, thyroid ultrasound and orbital computed tomography. The source of this sequence is a man between 18 and 29 years old with Graves' ophthalmopathy. The sequenced sample consisted of blood. The rearrangement uses TRBV12-3 or TRBV12-4 and TRBJ1-4; maybe TRBD1 (6 bases). The CDR3 region has the DNA TGTGCCAGCAGTGGTACAGGGAGGGCTAATGAAAAACTGTTTTTT. This sequence encodes CASSGTGRANEKLFF.